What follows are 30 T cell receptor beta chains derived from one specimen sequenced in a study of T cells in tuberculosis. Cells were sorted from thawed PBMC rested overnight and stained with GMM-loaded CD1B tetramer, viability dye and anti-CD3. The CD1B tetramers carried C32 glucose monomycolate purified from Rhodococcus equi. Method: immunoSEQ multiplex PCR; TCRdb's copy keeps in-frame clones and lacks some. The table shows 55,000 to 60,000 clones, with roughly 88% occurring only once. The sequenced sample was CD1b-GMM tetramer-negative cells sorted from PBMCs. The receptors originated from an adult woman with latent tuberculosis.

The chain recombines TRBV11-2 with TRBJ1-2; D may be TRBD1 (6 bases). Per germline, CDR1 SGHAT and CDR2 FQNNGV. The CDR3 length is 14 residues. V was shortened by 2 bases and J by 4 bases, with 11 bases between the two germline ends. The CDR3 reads CASSLPGTSYGYTF. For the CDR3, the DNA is TGTGCCAGCAGCTTACCCGGGACAAGCTATGGCTACACCTTC.

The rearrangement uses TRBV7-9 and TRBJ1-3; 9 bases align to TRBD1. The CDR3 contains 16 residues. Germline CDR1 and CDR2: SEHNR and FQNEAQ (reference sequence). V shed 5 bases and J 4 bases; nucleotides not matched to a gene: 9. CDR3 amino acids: CASSRRDRASGNTIYF. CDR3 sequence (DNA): TGTGCCAGCAGCCGCCGGGACAGGGCATCCGGAAACACCATATATTTT.

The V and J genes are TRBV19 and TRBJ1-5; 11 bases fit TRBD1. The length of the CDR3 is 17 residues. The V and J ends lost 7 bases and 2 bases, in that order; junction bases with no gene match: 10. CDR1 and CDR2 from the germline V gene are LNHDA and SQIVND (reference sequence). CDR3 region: CASMDRGQVLGNQPQHF. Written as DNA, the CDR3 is TGTGCCAGTATGGACAGGGGGCAGGTATTAGGCAATCAGCCCCAGCATTTT.

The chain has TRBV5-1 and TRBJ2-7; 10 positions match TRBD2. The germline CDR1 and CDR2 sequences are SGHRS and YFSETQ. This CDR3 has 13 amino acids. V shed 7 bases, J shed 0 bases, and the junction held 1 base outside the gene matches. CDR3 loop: CASRTSGSYEQYF. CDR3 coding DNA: TGCGCCAGCCGGACTAGCGGCTCCTACGAGCAGTACTTC.

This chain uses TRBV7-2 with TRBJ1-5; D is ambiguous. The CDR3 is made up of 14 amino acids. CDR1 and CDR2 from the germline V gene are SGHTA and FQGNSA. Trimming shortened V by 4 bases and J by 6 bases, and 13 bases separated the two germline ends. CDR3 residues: CASSWKAGSQPQHF. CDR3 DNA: TGTGCCAGCAGCTGGAAGGCGGGGAGTCAGCCCCAGCATTTT.

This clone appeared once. DNA for the CDR3: TGCGCCAGCAGCCAGCTAGGTGTAGCCAAAAACATTCAGTACTTC. Its protein product is CASSQLGVAKNIQYF. This chain joins TRBV4-1 and TRBJ2-4; D remains ambiguous. Germline V lookup: CDR1 MGHRA, CDR2 YSYEKL. Between the trimmed V and J ends, which lost 3 bases and 0 bases, there was a span of 9 bases. The CDR3 contains 15 residues.

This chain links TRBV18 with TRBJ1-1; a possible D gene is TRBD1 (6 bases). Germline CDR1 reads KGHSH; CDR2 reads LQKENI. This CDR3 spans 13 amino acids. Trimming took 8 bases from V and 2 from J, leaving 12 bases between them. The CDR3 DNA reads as TGTGCCAGCGCAGGGGAAATAAACACTGAAGCTTTCTTT. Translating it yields CASAGEINTEAFF.

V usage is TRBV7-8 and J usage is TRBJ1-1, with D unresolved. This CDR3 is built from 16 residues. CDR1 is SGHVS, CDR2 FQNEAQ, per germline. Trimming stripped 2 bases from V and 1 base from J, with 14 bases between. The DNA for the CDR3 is TGTGCCAGCAGCTTATATAGATCCAAACCGAACACTGAAGCTTTCTTT. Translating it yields CASSLYRSKPNTEAFF.

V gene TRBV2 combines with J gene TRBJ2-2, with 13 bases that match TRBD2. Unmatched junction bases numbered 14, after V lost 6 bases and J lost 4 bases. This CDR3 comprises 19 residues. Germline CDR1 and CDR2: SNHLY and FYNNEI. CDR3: CASRVTSGGTSSLTGELFF. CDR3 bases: TGTGCCAGCAGGGTGACTAGCGGGGGGACCTCTTCCCTCACCGGGGAGCTGTTTTTT.

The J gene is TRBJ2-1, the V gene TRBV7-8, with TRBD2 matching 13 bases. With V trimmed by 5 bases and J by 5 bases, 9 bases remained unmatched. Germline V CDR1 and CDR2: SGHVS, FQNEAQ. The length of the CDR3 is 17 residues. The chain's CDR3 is CASSQTSGRAVNNEQFF. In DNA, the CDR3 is TGTGCCAGCAGCCAAACTAGCGGGAGGGCAGTTAACAATGAGCAGTTCTTC.

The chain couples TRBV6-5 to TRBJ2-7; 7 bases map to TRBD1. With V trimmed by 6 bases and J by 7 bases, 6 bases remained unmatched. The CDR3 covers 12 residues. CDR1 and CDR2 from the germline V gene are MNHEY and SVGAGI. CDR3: CASRTGTDEQYF. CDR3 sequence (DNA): TGTGCCAGCAGAACCGGGACAGATGAGCAGTACTTC.

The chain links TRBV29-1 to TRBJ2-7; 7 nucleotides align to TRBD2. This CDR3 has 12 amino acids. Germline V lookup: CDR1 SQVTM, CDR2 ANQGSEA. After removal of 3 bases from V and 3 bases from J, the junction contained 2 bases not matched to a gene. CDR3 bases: TGCAGCGTTGACCGGGGGGACTACGAGCAGTACTTC. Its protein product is CSVDRGDYEQYF.

The CDR3 DNA follows: TGTGCCAGCAGTGAAGCTTGGGGACTAAACTACGAGCAGTACTTC. Translation: CASSEAWGLNYEQYF. The chain recombines TRBV6-1 with TRBJ2-7, with 7 bases matching TRBD2. Germline CDR1 reads MNHNS; CDR2 reads SASEGT. V lost 0 bases and J lost 3; bases outside the gene matches: 5. The CDR3 is 15 amino acids.

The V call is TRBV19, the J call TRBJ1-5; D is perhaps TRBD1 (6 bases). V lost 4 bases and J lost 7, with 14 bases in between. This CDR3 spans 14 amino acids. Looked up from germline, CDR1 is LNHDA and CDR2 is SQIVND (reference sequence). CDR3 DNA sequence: TGTGCCAGTAGTACCCGGGGGCGGGAGCAGCCCCAGCATTTT. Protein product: CASSTRGREQPQHF. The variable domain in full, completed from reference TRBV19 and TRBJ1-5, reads DGGITQSPKYLFRKEGQNVTLSCEQNLNHDAMYWYRQDPGQGLRLIYYSQIVNDFQKGDIAEGYSVSREKKESFPLTVTSAQKNPTAFYLCASSTRGREQPQHFGDGTRLSIL.

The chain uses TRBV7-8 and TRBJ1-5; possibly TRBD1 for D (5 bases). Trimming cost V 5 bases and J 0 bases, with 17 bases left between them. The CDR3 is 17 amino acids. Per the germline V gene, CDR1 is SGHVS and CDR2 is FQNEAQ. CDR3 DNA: TGTGCCAGCAGCCCGGGGGGGGGAATGAGTAGCAATCAGCCCCAGCATTTT. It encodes CASSPGGGMSSNQPQHF. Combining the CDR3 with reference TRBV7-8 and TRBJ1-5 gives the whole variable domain GAGVSQSPRYKVAKRGQDVALRCDPISGHVSLFWYQQALGQGPEFLTYFQNEAQLDKSGLPSDRFFAERPEGSVSTLKIQRTQQEDSAVYLCASSPGGGMSSNQPQHFGDGTRLSIL.

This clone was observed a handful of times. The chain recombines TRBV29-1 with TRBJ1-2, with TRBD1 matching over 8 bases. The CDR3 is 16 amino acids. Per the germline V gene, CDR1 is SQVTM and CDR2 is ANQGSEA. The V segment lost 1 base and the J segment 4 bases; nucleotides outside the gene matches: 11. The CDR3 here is CSVEGPQGEFGYGYTF. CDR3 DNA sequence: TGCAGCGTTGAAGGCCCACAGGGGGAGTTCGGCTATGGCTACACCTTC. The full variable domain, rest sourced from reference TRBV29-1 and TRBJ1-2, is SAVISQKPSRDICQRGTSLTIQCQVDSQVTMMFWYRQQPGQSLTLIATANQGSEATYESGFVIDKFPISRPNLTFSTLTVSNMSPEDSSIYLCSVEGPQGEFGYGYTFGSGTRLTVV.

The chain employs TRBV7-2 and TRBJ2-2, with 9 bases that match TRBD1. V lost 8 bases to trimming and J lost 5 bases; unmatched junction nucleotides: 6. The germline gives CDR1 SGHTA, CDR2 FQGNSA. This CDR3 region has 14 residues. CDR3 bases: TGTGCCAGCGGAGGACAGGGGAGGACCGGGGAGCTGTTTTTT. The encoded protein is CASGGQGRTGELFF.

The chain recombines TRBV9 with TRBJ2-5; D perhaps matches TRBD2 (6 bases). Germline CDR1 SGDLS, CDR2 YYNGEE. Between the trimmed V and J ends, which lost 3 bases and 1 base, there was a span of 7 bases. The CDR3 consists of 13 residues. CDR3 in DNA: TGTGCCAGCAGCGGGGGGGTCCAAGAGACCCAGTACTTC. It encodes CASSGGVQETQYF.

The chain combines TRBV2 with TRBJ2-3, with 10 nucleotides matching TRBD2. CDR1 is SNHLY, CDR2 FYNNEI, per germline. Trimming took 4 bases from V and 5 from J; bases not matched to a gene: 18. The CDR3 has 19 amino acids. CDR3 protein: CASSVGKAGGPYRGDTQYF. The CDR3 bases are TGTGCCAGCAGTGTGGGAAAAGCGGGAGGGCCTTACCGTGGAGATACGCAGTATTTT.

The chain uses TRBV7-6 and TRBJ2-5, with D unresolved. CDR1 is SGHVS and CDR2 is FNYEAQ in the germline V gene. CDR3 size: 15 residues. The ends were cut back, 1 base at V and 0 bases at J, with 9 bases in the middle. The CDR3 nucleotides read TGTGCCAGCAGCTTAGACCCGGGTCACCAAGAGACCCAGTACTTC. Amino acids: CASSLDPGHQETQYF. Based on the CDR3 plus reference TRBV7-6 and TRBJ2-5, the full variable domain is GAGVSQSPRYKVTKRGQDVALRCDPISGHVSLYWYRQALGQGPEFLTYFNYEAQQDKSGLPNDRFSAERPEGSISTLTIQRTEQRDSAMYRCASSLDPGHQETQYFGPGTRLLVL.

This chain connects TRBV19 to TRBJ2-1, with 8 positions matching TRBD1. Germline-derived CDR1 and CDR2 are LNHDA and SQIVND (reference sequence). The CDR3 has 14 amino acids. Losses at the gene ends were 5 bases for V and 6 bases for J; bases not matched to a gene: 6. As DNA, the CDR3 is TGTGCCAGTAGTGCGGACAGGGCCCGCAATGAGCAGTTCTTC. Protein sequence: CASSADRARNEQFF.

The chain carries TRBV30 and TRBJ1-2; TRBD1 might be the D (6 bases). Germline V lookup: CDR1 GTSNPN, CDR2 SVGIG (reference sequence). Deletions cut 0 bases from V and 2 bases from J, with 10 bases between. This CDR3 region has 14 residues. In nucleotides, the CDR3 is TGTGCCTGGAGTGTCCAGGGGCGAAACTATGGCTACACCTTC. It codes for CAWSVQGRNYGYTF.

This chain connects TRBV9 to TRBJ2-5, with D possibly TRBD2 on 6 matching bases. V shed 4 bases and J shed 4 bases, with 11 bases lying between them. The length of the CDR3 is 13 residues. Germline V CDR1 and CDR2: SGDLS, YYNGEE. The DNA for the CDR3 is TGTGCCAGCAGCATCGGAGGGCGAGAGACCCAGTACTTC. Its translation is CASSIGGRETQYF.

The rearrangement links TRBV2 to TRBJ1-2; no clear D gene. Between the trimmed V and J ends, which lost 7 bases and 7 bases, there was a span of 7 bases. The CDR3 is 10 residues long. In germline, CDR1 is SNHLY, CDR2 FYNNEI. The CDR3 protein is CASNLSGYTF. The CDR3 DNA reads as TGTGCCAGCAACCTAAGTGGCTACACCTTC.

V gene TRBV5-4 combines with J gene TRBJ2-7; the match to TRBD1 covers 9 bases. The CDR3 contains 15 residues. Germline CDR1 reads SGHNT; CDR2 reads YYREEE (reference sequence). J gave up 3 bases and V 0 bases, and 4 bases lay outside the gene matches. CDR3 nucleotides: TGTGCCAGCAGCTTGGACGGGACAGGGAACTACGAGCAGTACTTC. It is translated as CASSLDGTGNYEQYF.

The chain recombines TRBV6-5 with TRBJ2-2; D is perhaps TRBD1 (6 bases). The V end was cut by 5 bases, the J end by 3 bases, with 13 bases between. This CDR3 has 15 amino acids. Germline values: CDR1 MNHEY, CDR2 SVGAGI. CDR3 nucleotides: TGTGCCAGCAGTCTTACAGGGACCCACACCGGGGAGCTGTTTTTT. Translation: CASSLTGTHTGELFF.

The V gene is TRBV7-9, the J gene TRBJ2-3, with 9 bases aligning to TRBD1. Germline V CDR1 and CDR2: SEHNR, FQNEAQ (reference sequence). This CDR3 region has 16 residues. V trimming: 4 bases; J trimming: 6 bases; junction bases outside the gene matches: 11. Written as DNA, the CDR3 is TGTGCCAGCAGCTCCGGGACAGGGTATTTTGTGGATACGCAGTATTTT. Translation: CASSSGTGYFVDTQYF. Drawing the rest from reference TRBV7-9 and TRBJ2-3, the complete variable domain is DTGVSQNPRHKITKRGQNVTFRCDPISEHNRLYWYRQTLGQGPEFLTYFQNEAQLEKSRLLSDRFSAERPKGSFSTLEIQRTEQGDSAMYLCASSSGTGYFVDTQYFGPGTRLTVL.

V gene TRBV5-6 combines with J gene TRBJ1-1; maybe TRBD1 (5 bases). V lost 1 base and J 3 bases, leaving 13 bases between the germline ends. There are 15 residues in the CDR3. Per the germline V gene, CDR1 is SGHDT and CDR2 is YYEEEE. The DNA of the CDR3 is TGTGCCAGCAGCTTGTTTAGGGTAGGGGACACTGAAGCTTTCTTT. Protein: CASSLFRVGDTEAFF. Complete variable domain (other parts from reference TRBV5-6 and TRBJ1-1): DAGVTQSPTHLIKTRGQQVTLRCSPKSGHDTVSWYQQALGQGPQFIFQYYEEEERQRGNFPDRFSGHQFPNYSSELNVNALLLGDSALYLCASSLFRVGDTEAFFGQGTRLTVV.

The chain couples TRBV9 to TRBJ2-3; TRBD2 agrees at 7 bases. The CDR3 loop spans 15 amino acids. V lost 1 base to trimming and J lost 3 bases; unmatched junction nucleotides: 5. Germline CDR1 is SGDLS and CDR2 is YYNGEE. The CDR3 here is CASSVRGVETDTQYF. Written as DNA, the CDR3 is TGTGCCAGCAGCGTACGGGGGGTCGAAACAGATACGCAGTATTTT.

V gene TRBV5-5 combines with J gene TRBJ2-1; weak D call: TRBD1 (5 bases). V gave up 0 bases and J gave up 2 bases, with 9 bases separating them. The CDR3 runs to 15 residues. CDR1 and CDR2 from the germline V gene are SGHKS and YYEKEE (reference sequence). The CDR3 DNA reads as TGTGCCAGCAGCTTGGGGACAAGGACCTACAATGAGCAGTTCTTC. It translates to CASSLGTRTYNEQFF.